This T cell receptor (beta chain) was retrieved from a study of blood T cell repertoires in COVID-19. This clone has just one count. The assay was immunoSEQ multiplex PCR, and TCRdb's table has in-frame clones only and misses some. The sample includes some 240,000 clones, approximately 89% of them seen just once. V lost 10 bases, J lost 5 bases, and 8 bases lay in between. Germline CDR1 reads MDHEN; CDR2 reads SYDVKM. The CDR3 totals 10 residues. The rearrangement links TRBV28 to TRBJ1-2; unclear D gene. This clonotype was obtained from a woman aged 70-85 years with COVID-19, enrolled during active disease. The sample was peripheral blood. The CDR3: CATSGYGYTF. CDR3 bases: TGTGCCACCTCAGGATATGGCTACACCTTC.